This TCR beta chain is drawn from a study of response to subunit inactivated influenza vaccine. Study-wide points: Authors suggested each seasonal influenza vaccination recruits few new T cells.

This clonotype rates as medium-sized. Antigen unknown. TCRdb re-derived calls from the RT-PCR reads in MiXCR, one entry per CDR3 protein. The sample consists of a few hundred thousand distinct CDR3 sequences, approximately 10% of them appearing once. The V and J ends lost 8 bases and 6 bases respectively, with 20 bases between them. CDR3 length: 15 residues. These data are also associated with another study on T cells expressing NK-cell markers. Per that paper: UMI-tagged 5'RACE template switching yielded the TCR beta cDNA. It was sorted CD3+CD56+NKG2C+, CD3+CD56+NKG2C- and CD3+CD56-NKG2C+ T cells that supplied the TCR beta repertoires.

The clonotype originates from a man in his fifties or sixties who received an inactivated influenza vaccine. The chain has TRBV12-3 or TRBV12-4 and TRBJ1-5; the D gene is possibly TRBD1 (5 bases). This sample comprised PBMCs from blood, obtained on the day of vaccination. Here the CDR3 reads CASSLEGQGGQPQHF. CDR3 DNA sequence: TGTGCCAGCTCCCTTGAGGGGCAGGGAGGTCAGCCCCAGCATTTT.